This TCR beta chain was captured in a study of blood T cell repertoires in COVID-19. Study at large: Sources were T cells, B-cell-depleted T cells, or PBMCs; the material itself was cDNA or gDNA.

Methods used by the authors: Researchers report that nucleated cell counts were estimated from reference gene primer amplification. Assay used: immunoSEQ multiplex PCR; TCRdb lists only in-frame clones, some missing. That table furnishes V, J and clone size, whereas the DNA furnished D and trimming. The top ten clones hold around 8% of a sample with under 200,000 clones, 75% to 85% of them seen once. Recruited during active infection, patients (from Seattle) were subsequently followed longitudinally. The CDR3 contains 16 residues. CDR1 is SGHNT and CDR2 is YYREEE in the germline V gene (reference sequence). With 4 bases removed from V and 6 bases from J, the gap between germline ends came to 17 bases.

The specimen was peripheral blood. The chain has TRBV5-4 and TRBJ1-6; D is possibly TRBD1 (6 bases). The sequence was collected from a woman between 55 and 75 years old with COVID-19, enrolled during active disease. This CDR3 reads CASSLGPTRGNSPLHF. The CDR3 region has the DNA TGTGCCAGCAGCCTCGGTCCAACCAGGGGTAATTCACCCCTCCACTTT.